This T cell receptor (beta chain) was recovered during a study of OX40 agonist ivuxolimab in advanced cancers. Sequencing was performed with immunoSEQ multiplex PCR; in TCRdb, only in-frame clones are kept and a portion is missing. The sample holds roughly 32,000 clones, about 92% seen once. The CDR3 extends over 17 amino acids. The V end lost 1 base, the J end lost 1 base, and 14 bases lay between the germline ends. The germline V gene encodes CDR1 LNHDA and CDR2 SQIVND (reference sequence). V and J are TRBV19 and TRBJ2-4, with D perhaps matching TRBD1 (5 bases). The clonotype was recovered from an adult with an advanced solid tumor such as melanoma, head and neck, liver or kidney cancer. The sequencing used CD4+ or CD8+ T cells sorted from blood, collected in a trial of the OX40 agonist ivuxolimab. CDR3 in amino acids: CASSIGMGLVAKNIQYF. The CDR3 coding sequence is TGTGCCAGTAGTATAGGGATGGGGCTCGTGGCCAAAAACATTCAGTACTTC.